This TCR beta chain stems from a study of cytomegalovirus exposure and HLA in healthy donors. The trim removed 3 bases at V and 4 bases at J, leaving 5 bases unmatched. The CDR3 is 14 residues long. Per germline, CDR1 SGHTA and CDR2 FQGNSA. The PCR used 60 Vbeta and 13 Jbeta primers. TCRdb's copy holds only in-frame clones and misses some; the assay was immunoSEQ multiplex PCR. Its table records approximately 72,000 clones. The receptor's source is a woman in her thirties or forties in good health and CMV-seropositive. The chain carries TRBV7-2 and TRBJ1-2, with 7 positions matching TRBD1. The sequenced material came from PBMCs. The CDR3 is CASSFPRDSYGYTF. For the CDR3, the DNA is TGTGCCAGCAGCTTCCCACGGGACAGCTATGGCTACACCTTC. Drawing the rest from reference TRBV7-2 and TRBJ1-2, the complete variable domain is GAGVSQSPSNKVTEKGKDVELRCDPISGHTALYWYRQSLGQGLEFLIYFQGNSAPDKSGLPSDRFSAERTGGSVSTLTIQRTQQEDSAVYLCASSFPRDSYGYTFGSGTRLTVV.